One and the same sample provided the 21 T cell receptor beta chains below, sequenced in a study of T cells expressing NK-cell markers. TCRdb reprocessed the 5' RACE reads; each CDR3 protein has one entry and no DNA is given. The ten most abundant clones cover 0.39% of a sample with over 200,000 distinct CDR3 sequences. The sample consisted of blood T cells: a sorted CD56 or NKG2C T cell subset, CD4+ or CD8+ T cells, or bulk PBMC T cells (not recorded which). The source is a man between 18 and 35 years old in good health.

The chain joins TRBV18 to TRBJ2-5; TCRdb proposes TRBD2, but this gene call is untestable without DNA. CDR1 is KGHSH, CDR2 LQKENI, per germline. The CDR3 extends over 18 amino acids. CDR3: CASSHIPGLADAQETQYF.

The CDR3 sequence: CSALFRDRGYGYTF. The chain links TRBV20-1 to TRBJ1-2; TCRdb names TRBD1, which stays unverified in the absence of DNA. CDR1 is DFQATT, CDR2 SNEGSKA, per germline (reference sequence). CDR3 size: 14 residues.

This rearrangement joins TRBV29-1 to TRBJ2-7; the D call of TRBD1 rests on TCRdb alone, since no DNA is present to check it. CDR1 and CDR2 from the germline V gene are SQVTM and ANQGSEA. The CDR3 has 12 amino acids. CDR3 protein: CSVEDPDRKQYF.

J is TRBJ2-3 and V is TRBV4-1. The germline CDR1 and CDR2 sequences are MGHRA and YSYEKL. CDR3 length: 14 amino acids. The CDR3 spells CASSQGPITDTQYF.

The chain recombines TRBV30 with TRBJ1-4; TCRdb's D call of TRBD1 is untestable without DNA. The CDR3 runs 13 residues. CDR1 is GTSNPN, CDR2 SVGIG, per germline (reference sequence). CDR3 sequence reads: CACSGQVNEKLFF.

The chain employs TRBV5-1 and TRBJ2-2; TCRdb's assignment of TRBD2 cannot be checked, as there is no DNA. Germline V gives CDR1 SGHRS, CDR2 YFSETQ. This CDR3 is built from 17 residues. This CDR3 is CASSPRERIAGTGELFF.

The chain's CDR3 is CAISEKGLAGGNEQFF. The J gene is TRBJ2-1, the V gene TRBV10-3; no DNA is available, so the TRBD2 call from TCRdb remains unchecked. Per the germline V gene, CDR1 is ENHRY and CDR2 is SYGVKD. The CDR3 contains 16 residues.

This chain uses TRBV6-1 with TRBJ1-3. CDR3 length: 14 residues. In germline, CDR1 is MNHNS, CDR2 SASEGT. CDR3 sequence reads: CASSLDSSGNTIYF.

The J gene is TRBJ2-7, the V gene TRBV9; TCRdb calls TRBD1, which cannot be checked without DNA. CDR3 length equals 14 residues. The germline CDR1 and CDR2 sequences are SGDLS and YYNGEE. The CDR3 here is CASSVEAGVNEQYF.

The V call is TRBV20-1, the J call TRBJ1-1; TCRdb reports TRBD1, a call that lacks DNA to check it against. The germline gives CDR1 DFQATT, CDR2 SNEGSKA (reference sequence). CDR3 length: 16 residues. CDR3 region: CSAIGATGQVNTEAFF.

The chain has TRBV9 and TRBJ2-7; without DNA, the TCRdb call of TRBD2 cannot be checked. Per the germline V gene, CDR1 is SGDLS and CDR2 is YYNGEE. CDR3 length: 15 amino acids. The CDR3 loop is CASSPVGTSNYEQYF.

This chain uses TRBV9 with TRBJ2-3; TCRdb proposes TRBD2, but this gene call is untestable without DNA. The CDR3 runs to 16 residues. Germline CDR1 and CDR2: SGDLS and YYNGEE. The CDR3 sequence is CASSVGGRRETDTQYF.

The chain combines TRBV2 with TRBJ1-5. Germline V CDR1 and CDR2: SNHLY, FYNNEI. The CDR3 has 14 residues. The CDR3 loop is CASSEAGRIQPQHF.

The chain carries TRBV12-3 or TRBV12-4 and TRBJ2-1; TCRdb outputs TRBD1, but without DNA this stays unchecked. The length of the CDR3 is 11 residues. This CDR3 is CAGGSYNEQFF.

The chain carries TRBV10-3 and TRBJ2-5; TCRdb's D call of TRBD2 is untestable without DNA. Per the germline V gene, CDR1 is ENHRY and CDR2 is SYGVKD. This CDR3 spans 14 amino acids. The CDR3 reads CAATLAGVGETQYF.

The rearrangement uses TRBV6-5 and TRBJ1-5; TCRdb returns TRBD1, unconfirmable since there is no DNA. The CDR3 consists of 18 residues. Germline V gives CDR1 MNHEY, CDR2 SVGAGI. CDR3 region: CASSYRAARAGENQPQHF.

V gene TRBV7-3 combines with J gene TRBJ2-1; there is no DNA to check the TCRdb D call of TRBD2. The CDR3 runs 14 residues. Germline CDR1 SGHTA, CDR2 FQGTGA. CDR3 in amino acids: CASSPAGGPSEQFF.

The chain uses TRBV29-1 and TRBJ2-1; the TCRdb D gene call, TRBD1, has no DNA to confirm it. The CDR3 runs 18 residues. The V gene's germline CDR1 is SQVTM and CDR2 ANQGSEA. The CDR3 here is CSGIVTGHQLITYNEQFF.

CDR3 protein: CASKMMRANTEAFF. The V gene is TRBV19, the J gene TRBJ1-1. CDR1 and CDR2 from the germline V gene are LNHDA and SQIVND (reference sequence). This CDR3 is built from 14 residues.

The CDR3 loop is CSAISGGGATDTQYF. J is TRBJ2-3 and V is TRBV20-1; no DNA is available, so the TRBD2 call from TCRdb remains unchecked. This CDR3 region has 15 residues. Germline CDR1 is DFQATT and CDR2 is SNEGSKA (reference sequence).

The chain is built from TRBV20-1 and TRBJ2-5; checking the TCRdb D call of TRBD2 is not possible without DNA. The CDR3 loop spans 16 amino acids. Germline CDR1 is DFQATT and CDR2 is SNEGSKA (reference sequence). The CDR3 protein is CSARDIRGVSSETQYF.